This T cell receptor (beta chain) was found in a study of blood T cells in healthy people across ages. The germline gives CDR1 DFQATT, CDR2 SNEGSKA (reference sequence). This CDR3 contains 14 residues. No fewer than 6 million PBMCs went into each sample. A sample-barcoded 5' primer and a J-beta primer mix were used in a second PCR of roughly 6 to 11 cycles. Each TCR beta cDNA got a 12-nucleotide random molecular identifier. One entry per CDR3 protein results from TCRdb running MiXCR on the 5' RACE reads. Of about 640,000 distinct CDR3 sequences in the sample, 45% to 65% were seen once. Worth noting for this clonotype: Its specificity is unknown.

Study-level findings and limits: The donors' CMV status was not determined, possibly confounding changes in expanded clonotypes. Per million T cells, the diversity of TCR beta decreased roughly linearly as age advanced.

The chain employs TRBV20-1 and TRBJ2-5, with D perhaps being TRBD1 or TRBD2 (5 bases each). The J call may be in error: the DNA end matches TRBJ2-7 better. This sequence was found in a man in his sixties in good health. Sequenced: blood. The CDR3 loop is CSAREGDGTYEQYF. DNA of the CDR3: TGCAGTGCTAGAGAAGGGGACGGAACCTACGAGCAGTACTTC.